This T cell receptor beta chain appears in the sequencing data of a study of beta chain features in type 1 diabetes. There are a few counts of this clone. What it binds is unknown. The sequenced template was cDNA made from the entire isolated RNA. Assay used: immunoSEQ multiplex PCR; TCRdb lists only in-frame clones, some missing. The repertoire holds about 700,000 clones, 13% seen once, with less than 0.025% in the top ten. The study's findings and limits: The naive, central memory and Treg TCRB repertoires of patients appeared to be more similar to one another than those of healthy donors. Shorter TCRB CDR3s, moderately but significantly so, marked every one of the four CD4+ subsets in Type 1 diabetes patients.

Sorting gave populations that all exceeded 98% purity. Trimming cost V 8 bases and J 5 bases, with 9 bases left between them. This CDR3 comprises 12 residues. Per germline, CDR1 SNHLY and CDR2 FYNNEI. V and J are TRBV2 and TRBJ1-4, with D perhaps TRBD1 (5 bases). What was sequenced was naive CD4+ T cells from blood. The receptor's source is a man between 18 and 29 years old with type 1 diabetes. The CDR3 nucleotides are TGTGCCAGCGGAGACAGCAATGAAAAACTGTTTTTT. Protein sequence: CASGDSNEKLFF.